This T cell receptor (beta chain) originates from a study of a mutant IDH1 vaccine in newly diagnosed glioma. Points from the study as a whole: Vaccine-induced immune responses were detected in around 92% of patients.

Comment on this clone: Its target is not known.

Germline CDR1 is LNHDA and CDR2 is SQIVND (reference sequence). The length of the CDR3 is 15 residues. Trimming took 1 base from V and 0 from J, leaving 7 bases between them. Method: immunoSEQ multiplex PCR; TCRdb's copy keeps in-frame clones and lacks some. The sample carries tens of thousands of clones, 80% recorded once. Time point in this sample: week 23, last vaccination. The investigators gave 300 ug of mutant IDH1 20-mer peptide in each vaccine dose, together with topical imiquimod. The V call is TRBV19, the J call TRBJ1-5, with D perhaps TRBD1 (5 bases). The sequencing used PBMCs, collected from a glioma patient whose treatment included an IDH1 peptide vaccine. This TCR derives from a man in his forties with glioma. The CDR3 is CASSIAGASNQPQHF. Here the CDR3 DNA reads TGTGCCAGTAGTATAGCTGGGGCTAGCAATCAGCCCCAGCATTTT. Complete variable domain (other parts from reference TRBV19 and TRBJ1-5): DGGITQSPKYLFRKEGQNVTLSCEQNLNHDAMYWYRQDPGQGLRLIYYSQIVNDFQKGDIAEGYSVSREKKESFPLTVTSAQKNPTAFYLCASSIAGASNQPQHFGDGTRLSIL.